This TCR beta chain was identified during a study of blood T cell repertoires in COVID-19. Trimming at V came to 7 bases and at J to 5 bases, leaving 9 bases not matched to a gene. Germline lookup yields CDR1 LNHDA and CDR2 SQIVND (reference sequence). CDR3 size: 14 residues. Here immunoSEQ multiplex PCR was the method, and the copy in TCRdb shows in-frame clones only, minus some. The data hold around 300,000 clones, with roughly 87% observed a single time. V and J are TRBV19 and TRBJ1-2; 8 bases are a match to TRBD1. This TCR was sampled from a woman between 40 and 50 years old who had recovered from COVID-19. Sequenced material: PBMCs or T cells enriched from blood (not recorded which). In nucleotides, the CDR3 is TGTGCCAGTACCCCGGGACAGGTGAATTATGGCTACACCTTC. Amino acid sequence: CASTPGQVNYGYTF.